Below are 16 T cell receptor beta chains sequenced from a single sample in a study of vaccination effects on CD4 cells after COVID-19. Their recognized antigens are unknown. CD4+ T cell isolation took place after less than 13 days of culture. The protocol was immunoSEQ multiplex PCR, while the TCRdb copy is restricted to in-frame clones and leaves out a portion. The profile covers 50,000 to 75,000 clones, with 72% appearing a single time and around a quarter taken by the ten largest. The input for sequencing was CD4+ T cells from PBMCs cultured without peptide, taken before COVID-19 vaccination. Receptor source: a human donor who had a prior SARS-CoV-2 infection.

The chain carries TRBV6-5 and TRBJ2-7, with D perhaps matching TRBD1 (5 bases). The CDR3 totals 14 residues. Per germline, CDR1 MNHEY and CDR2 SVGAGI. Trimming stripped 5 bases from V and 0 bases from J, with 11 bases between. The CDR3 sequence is CASSTGIYSYEQYF. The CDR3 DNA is TGTGCCAGCAGTACAGGTATATACTCCTACGAGCAGTACTTC.

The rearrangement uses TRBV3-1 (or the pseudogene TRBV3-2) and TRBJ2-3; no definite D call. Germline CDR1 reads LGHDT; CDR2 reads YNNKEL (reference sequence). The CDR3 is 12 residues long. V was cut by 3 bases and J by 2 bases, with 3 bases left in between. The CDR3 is CASSHFTDTQYF. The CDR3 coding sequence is TGTGCCAGCAGCCATTTCACAGATACGCAGTATTTT.

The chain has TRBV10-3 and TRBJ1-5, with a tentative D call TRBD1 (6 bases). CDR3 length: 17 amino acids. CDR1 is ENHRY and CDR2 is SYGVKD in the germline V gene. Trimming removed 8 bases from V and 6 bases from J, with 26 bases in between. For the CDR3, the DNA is TGTGCCATCGGTCGTTCGGGGGGGGCTGAAGGCGGTCAGCCCCAGCATTTT. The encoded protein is CAIGRSGGAEGGQPQHF.

Here the CDR3 DNA reads TGTGCCAGCAGATATACAGGGGGCACTGTAAATCAGCCCCAGCATTTT. Its protein is CASRYTGGTVNQPQHF. V usage is TRBV7-2 and J usage is TRBJ1-5, with 9 positions matching TRBD1. V was pared by 6 bases and J by 4 bases, with 10 bases of the junction left unmatched. The germline CDR1 and CDR2 sequences are SGHTA and FQGNSA. The CDR3 is made up of 16 amino acids.

The CDR3 spells CATHGTGVTEAFF. The CDR3 nucleotides are TGTGCCACCCATGGGACAGGAGTCACTGAAGCTTTCTTT. The rearrangement joins TRBV10-3 to TRBJ1-1; 8 nucleotides align to TRBD1. Germline lookup yields CDR1 ENHRY and CDR2 SYGVKD. This CDR3 has 13 residues. Trimming at V came to 10 bases and at J to 4 bases, leaving 8 bases not matched to a gene.

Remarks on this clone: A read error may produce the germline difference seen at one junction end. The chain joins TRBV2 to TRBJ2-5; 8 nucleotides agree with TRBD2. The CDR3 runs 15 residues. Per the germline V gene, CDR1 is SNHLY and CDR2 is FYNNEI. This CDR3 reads CARSSSGGLQETQYF. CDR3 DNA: TGTGCCCGCAGTAGCAGCGGGGGACTCCAAGAGACCCAGTACTTC.

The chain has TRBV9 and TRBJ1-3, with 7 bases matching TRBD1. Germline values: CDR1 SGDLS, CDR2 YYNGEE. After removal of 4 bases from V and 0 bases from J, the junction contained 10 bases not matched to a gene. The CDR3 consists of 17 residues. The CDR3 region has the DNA TGTGCCAGCAGCTTCGATGATGACAGGGACTCTGGAAACACCATATATTTT. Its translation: CASSFDDDRDSGNTIYF.

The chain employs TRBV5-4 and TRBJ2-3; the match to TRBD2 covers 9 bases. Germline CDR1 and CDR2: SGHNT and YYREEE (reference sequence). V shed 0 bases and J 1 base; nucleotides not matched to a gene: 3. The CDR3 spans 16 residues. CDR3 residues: CASSLGVAGGTDTQYF. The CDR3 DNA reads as TGTGCCAGCAGCTTGGGGGTAGCGGGGGGCACAGATACGCAGTATTTT.

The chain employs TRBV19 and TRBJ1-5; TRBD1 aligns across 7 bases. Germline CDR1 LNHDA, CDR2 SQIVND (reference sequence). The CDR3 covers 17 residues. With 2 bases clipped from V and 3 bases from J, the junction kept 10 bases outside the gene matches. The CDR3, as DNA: TGTGCCAGTAGTATAAACAGGGGCGCCAGAACCAATCAGCCCCAGCATTTT. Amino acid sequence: CASSINRGARTNQPQHF. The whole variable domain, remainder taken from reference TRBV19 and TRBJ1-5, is DGGITQSPKYLFRKEGQNVTLSCEQNLNHDAMYWYRQDPGQGLRLIYYSQIVNDFQKGDIAEGYSVSREKKESFPLTVTSAQKNPTAFYLCASSINRGARTNQPQHFGDGTRLSIL.

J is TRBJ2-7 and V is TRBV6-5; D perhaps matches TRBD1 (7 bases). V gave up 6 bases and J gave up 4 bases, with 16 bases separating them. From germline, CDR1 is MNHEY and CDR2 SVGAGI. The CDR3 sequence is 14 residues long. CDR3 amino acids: CASSLTGRRYEQYF. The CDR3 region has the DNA TGTGCCAGCAGCCTGACAGGGAGGAGGTACGAGCAGTACTTC.

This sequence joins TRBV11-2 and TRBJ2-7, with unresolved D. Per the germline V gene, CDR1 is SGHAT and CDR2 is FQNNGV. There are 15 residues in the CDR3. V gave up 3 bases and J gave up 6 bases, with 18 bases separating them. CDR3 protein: CASSLNFPTIGEQYF. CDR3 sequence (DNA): TGTGCCAGCAGCTTGAACTTTCCAACAATTGGCGAGCAGTACTTC. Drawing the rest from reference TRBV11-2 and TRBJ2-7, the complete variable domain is EAGVAQSPRYKIIEKRQSVAFWCNPISGHATLYWYQQILGQGPKLLIQFQNNGVVDDSQLPKDRFSAERLKGVDSTLKIQPAKLEDSAVYLCASSLNFPTIGEQYFGPGTRLTVT.

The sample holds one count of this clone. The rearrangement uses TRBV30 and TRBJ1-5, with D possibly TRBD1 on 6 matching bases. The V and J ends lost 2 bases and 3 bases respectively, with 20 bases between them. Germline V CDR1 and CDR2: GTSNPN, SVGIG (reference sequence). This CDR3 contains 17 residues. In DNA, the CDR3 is TGTGCCTGGAGTCTCACACGGGGACACTCGTTCAATCAGCCCCAGCATTTT. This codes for CAWSLTRGHSFNQPQHF.

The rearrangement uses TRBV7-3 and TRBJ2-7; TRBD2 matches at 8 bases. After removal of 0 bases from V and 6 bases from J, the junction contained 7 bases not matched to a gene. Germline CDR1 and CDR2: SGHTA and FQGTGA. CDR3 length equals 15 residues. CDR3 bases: TGTGCCAGCAGCTTAACGTCCGGGGGGGCCTTCGAGCAGTACTTC. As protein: CASSLTSGGAFEQYF.

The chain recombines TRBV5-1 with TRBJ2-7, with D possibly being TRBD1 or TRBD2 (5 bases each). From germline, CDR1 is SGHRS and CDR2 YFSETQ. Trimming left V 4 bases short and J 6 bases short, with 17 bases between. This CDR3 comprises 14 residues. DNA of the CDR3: TGCGCCAGCAGCCTAATGGCCGGGACGGGCGAGCAGTACTTC. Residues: CASSLMAGTGEQYF.

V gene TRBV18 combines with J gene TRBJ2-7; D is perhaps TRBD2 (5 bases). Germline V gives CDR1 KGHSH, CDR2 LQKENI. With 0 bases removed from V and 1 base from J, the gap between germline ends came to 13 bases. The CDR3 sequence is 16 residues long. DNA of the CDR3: TGTGCCAGCTCACCACCAGAGGGTATTGGTTCCTACGAGCAGTACTTC. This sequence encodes CASSPPEGIGSYEQYF.

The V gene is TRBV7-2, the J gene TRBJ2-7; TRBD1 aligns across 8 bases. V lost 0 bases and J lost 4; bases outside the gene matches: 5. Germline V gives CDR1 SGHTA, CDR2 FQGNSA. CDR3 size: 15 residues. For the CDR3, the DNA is TGTGCCAGCAGCTTAGCCGGGACAGGAGGATACGAGCAGTACTTC. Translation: CASSLAGTGGYEQYF.